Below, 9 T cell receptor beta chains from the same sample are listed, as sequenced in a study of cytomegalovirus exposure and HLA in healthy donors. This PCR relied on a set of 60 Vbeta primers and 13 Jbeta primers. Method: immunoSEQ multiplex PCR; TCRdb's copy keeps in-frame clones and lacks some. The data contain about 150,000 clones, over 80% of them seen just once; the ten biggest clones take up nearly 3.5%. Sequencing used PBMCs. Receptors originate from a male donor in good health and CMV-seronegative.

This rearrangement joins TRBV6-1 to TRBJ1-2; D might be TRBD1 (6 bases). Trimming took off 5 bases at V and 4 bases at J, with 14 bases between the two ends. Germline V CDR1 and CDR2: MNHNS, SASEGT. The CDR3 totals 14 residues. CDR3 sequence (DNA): TGTGCCAGCAGTACGAGGGGGGGAGGCTATGGCTACACCTTC. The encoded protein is CASSTRGGGYGYTF.

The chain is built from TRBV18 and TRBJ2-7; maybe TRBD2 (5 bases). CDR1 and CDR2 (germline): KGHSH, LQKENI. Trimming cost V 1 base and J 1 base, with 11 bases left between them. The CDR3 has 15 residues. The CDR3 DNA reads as TGTGCCAGCTCACCACGTCTAGCCAAATCCTACGAGCAGTACTTC. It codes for CASSPRLAKSYEQYF.

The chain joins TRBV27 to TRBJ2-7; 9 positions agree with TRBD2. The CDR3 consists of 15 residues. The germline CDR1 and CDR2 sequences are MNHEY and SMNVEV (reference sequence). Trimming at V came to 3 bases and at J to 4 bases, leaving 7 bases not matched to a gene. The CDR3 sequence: CASSFTGTSFYEQYF. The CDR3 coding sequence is TGTGCCAGCAGTTTTACCGGGACTAGCTTTTACGAGCAGTACTTC.

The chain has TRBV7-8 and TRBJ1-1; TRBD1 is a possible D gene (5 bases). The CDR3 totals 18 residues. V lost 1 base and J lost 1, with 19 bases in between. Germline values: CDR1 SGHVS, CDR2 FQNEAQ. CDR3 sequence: CASSLGGRGHEPNTEAFF. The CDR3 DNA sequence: TGTGCCAGCAGCTTAGGGGGCAGAGGACACGAACCGAACACTGAAGCTTTCTTT.

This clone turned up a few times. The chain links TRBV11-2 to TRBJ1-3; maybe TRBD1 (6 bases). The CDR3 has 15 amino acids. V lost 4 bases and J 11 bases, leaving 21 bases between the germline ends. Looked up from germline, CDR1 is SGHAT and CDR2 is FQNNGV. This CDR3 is CASSSPGHPRIPIYF. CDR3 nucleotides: TGTGCCAGCAGCTCGCCGGGACACCCGAGGATCCCCATATATTTT. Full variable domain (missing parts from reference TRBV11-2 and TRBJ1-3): EAGVAQSPRYKIIEKRQSVAFWCNPISGHATLYWYQQILGQGPKLLIQFQNNGVVDDSQLPKDRFSAERLKGVDSTLKIQPAKLEDSAVYLCASSSPGHPRIPIYFGEGSWLTVV.

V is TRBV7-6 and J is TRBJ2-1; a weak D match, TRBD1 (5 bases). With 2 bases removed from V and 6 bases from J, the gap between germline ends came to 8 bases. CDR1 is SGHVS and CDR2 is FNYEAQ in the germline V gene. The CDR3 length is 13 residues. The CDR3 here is CASSLRRGNEQFF. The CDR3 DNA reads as TGTGCCAGCAGCTTACGTAGGGGCAATGAGCAGTTCTTC. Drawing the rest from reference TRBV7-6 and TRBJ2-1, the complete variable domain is GAGVSQSPRYKVTKRGQDVALRCDPISGHVSLYWYRQALGQGPEFLTYFNYEAQQDKSGLPNDRFSAERPEGSISTLTIQRTEQRDSAMYRCASSLRRGNEQFFGPGTRLTVL.

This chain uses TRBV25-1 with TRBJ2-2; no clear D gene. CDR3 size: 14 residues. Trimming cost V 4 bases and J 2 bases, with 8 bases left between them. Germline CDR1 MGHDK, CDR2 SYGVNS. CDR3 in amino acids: CASSGTANTGELFF. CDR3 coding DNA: TGTGCCAGCAGTGGAACAGCAAACACCGGGGAGCTGTTTTTT.

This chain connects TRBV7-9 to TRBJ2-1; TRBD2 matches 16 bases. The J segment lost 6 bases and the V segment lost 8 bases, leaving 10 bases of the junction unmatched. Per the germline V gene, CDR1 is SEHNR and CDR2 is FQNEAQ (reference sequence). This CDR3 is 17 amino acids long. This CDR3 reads CASLPSGTSGRANEQFF. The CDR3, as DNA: TGTGCCAGCCTCCCTTCCGGGACTAGCGGGAGGGCCAATGAGCAGTTCTTC.

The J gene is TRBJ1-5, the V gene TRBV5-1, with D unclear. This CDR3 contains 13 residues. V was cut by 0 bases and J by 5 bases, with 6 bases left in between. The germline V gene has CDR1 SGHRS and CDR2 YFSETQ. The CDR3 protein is CASSLGGYQPQHF. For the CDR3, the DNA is TGCGCCAGCAGCTTGGGCGGGTATCAGCCCCAGCATTTT.